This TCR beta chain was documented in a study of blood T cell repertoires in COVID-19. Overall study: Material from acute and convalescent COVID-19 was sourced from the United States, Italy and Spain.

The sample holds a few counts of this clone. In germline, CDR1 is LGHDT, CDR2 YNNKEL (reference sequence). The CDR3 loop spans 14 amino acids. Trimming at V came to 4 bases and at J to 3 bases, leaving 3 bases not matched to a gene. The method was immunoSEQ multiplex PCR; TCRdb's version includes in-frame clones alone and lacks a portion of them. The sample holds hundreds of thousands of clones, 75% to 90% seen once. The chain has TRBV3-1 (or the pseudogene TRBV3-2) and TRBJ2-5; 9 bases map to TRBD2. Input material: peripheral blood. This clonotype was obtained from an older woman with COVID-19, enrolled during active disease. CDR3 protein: CASSPSGVKETQYF. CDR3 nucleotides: TGTGCCAGCAGCCCTAGCGGGGTAAAAGAGACCCAGTACTTC.